The 18 T cell receptor beta chains presented below share a single source sample, sequenced in a study of T cell changes during pregnancy in multiple sclerosis. The method was immunoSEQ multiplex PCR; TCRdb's version includes in-frame clones alone and lacks a portion of them. Here the sample spans over 35,000 clones, 85% to 95% being singletons. Source material: peripheral blood. Every receptor here comes from a female donor with multiple sclerosis, enrolled in a pregnancy study.

CDR3 nucleotide sequence: TGTGCCAGCAGACTCACAGAACTCTCTGAGGGCTACACCTTC. This gives the protein CASRLTELSEGYTF. This chain uses TRBV28 with TRBJ1-2; D is ambiguous. CDR1 is MDHEN and CDR2 is SYDVKM in the germline V gene. This CDR3 is 14 amino acids long. Between the trimmed V and J ends, which lost 6 bases and 8 bases, there was a span of 19 bases.

There are a few counts of this clone. This sequence joins TRBV7-2 and TRBJ1-2; the D gene is possibly TRBD1 (6 bases). V dropped 4 bases and J dropped 4 bases, with 16 bases sitting between them. The V gene's germline CDR1 is SGHTA and CDR2 FQGNSA. The CDR3 consists of 15 residues. CDR3 nucleotide sequence: TGTGCCAGCAGCTCTGGACAGTTCCCCGTCTATGGCTACACCTTC. Protein product: CASSSGQFPVYGYTF.

Only a few counts were recorded for this clone. The chain couples TRBV5-4 to TRBJ1-1, with D possibly matching TRBD1 (5 bases). This CDR3 comprises 12 residues. The germline V and J ends were trimmed by 4 bases and 10 bases, with 14 bases remaining between them. Germline CDR1 and CDR2: SGHNT and YYREEE (reference sequence). The CDR3 nucleotides read TGTGCCAGCAGCCGAGGCTTTAGGGGAGCTTTCTTT. It codes for CASSRGFRGAFF.

The chain joins TRBV19 to TRBJ1-1; D gene uncertain. CDR1 is LNHDA, CDR2 SQIVND, per germline (reference sequence). Trimming shortened V by 5 bases and J by 6 bases, and 16 bases separated the two germline ends. The CDR3 sequence is 14 residues long. The CDR3 reads CASSRTTSGAEAFF. CDR3 sequence (DNA): TGTGCCAGTAGTCGTACAACCAGTGGAGCTGAAGCTTTCTTT.

This chain joins TRBV30 and TRBJ2-3; TRBD1 is a possible D gene (6 bases). V was clipped by 0 bases and J by 1 base, with 11 bases between them. The CDR3 length is 15 residues. The germline gives CDR1 GTSNPN, CDR2 SVGIG (reference sequence). The CDR3 region is CAWSVRPGGTDTQYF. CDR3 nucleotide sequence: TGTGCCTGGAGTGTAAGGCCAGGGGGCACAGATACGCAGTATTTT.

The chain carries TRBV19 and TRBJ1-1; TRBD1 might be the D (5 bases). Germline V gene lookup returns CDR1 LNHDA and CDR2 SQIVND (reference sequence). V lost 4 bases and J lost 1, with 10 bases in between. The CDR3 spans 14 residues. The CDR3 reads CASSKTGGNTEAFF. CDR3 DNA sequence: TGTGCCAGTAGTAAGACGGGGGGGAACACTGAAGCTTTCTTT.

This chain connects TRBV25-1 to TRBJ2-5, with D unclear. The CDR3 totals 12 residues. Trimming removed 4 bases from V and 2 bases from J, with 5 bases in between. CDR1 and CDR2 (germline): MGHDK, SYGVNS. CDR3 protein: CASSGSQETQYF. DNA for the CDR3: TGTGCCAGCAGTGGAAGTCAAGAGACCCAGTACTTC.

This clone occurred once. The chain carries TRBV13 and TRBJ2-4; no reliable D call. This CDR3 contains 14 residues. Germline V CDR1 and CDR2: PRHDT, FYEKMQ (reference sequence). V gave up 3 bases and J gave up 0 bases, with 6 bases separating them. As DNA, the CDR3 is TGTGCCAGCAGCTTGGATATAGCCAAAAACATTCAGTACTTC. It yields the protein CASSLDIAKNIQYF.

The genes are TRBV27 and TRBJ2-7, with 13 positions matching TRBD2. The junction had 12 bases not matched to a gene; V was cut back by 2 bases and J by 5 bases. The CDR3 runs to 18 residues. CDR1 and CDR2 (germline): MNHEY, SMNVEV (reference sequence). The CDR3 reads CASSLGRTSGRGSHEQYF. The CDR3 coding sequence is TGTGCCAGCAGTTTAGGGAGGACTAGCGGGAGAGGGAGCCACGAGCAGTACTTC.

The chain joins TRBV28 to TRBJ1-2, with a weak D call TRBD1 (5 bases). CDR1 and CDR2 (germline): MDHEN, SYDVKM. Deletions cut 7 bases from V and 8 bases from J, with 14 bases between. The CDR3 is 12 amino acids. The CDR3 region has the DNA TGTGCCAGCATTCGTGGCGGGGCGGGCTACACCTTC. Amino acids: CASIRGGAGYTF.

The sample holds a few counts of this clone. V gene TRBV5-1 combines with J gene TRBJ2-1, with 7 bases fitting TRBD1. The V gene end was trimmed by 0 bases and the J gene end by 8 bases; junction bases not matched to a gene: 5. The CDR3 consists of 14 residues. Germline-derived CDR1 and CDR2 are SGHRS and YFSETQ. The CDR3 DNA reads TGCGCCAGCAGCTTGGGACAGGGCAGGCATGAGCAGTTCTTC. This gives the protein CASSLGQGRHEQFF.

This clone was seen only a few times. The rearrangement links TRBV6-4 to TRBJ2-1, with 11 bases fitting TRBD2. Trimming removed 5 bases from V and 5 bases from J; junction bases left unmatched: 5. CDR3 length equals 15 residues. Looked up from germline, CDR1 is MRHNA and CDR2 is SNTAGT. The DNA of the CDR3 is TGTGCCAGCAGTACCGGGACTAGCGGCCACAATGAGCAGTTCTTC. Amino acid sequence: CASSTGTSGHNEQFF.

The V and J genes are TRBV29-1 and TRBJ2-2; TRBD2 matches 10 bases. Germline CDR1 and CDR2: SQVTM and ANQGSEA. This CDR3 is 16 amino acids long. V lost 4 bases to trimming and J lost 7 bases; unmatched junction nucleotides: 12. For the CDR3, the DNA is TGCAGCGTTGGGTTGATAGCGGGAGGTTATCACGGGGAGCTGTTTTTT. It translates to CSVGLIAGGYHGELFF.

V usage is TRBV5-6 and J usage is TRBJ2-4; 7 positions match TRBD1. Germline CDR1 is SGHDT and CDR2 is YYEEEE. This CDR3 region has 15 residues. The junction had 6 bases not matched to a gene; V was cut back by 1 base and J by 5 bases. CDR3 bases: TGTGCCAGCAGCTTGCTTGACAGGGAAGAAAACATTCAGTACTTC. This encodes CASSLLDREENIQYF.

As to this clone: Relative to the germline gene, one junction end is altered; a read error may explain this. V gene TRBV6-6 combines with J gene TRBJ1-5; possibly TRBD1 for D (5 bases). The germline V gene encodes CDR1 MNHNY and CDR2 SVGAGI (reference sequence). This CDR3 has 12 amino acids. The CDR3 loop reads CASRDRDQSQHF. Written as DNA, the CDR3 is TGTGCCAGCAGAGACAGAGATCAGTCCCAGCATTTT.

The J gene is TRBJ2-2, the V gene TRBV18; possible D gene TRBD2, 5 bases. Germline V gene data show CDR1 as KGHSH and CDR2 as LQKENI. The CDR3 loop spans 16 amino acids. Trimming removed 3 bases from V and 3 bases from J, with 14 bases in between. For the CDR3, the DNA is TGTGCCAGCTCACCTGCCGGTAGGACTTACACCGGGGAGCTGTTTTTT. Protein: CASSPAGRTYTGELFF.

By share of the sample, this clone is medium-sized. The chain combines TRBV28 with TRBJ2-2, with TRBD2 identical over 8 bases. This CDR3 spans 14 amino acids. Germline loops: CDR1 MDHEN, CDR2 SYDVKM. Trimming at V came to 6 bases and at J to 7 bases, leaving 7 bases not matched to a gene. DNA of the CDR3: TGTGCCAGCAGCAAGACTAGCGCGAGCGGGGAGCTGTTTTTT. It encodes CASSKTSASGELFF.

This clone is a singleton in its sample. J is TRBJ2-3 and V is TRBV4-2; a possible D gene is TRBD2 (5 bases). Germline lookup yields CDR1 LGHNA and CDR2 YNFKEQ. The germline V and J ends were trimmed by 4 bases and 3 bases, with 8 bases remaining between them. The CDR3 covers 13 residues. The CDR3 sequence is CASSLTGTDTQYF. The CDR3 DNA reads TGTGCCAGCAGCCTCACGGGAACAGATACGCAGTATTTT.